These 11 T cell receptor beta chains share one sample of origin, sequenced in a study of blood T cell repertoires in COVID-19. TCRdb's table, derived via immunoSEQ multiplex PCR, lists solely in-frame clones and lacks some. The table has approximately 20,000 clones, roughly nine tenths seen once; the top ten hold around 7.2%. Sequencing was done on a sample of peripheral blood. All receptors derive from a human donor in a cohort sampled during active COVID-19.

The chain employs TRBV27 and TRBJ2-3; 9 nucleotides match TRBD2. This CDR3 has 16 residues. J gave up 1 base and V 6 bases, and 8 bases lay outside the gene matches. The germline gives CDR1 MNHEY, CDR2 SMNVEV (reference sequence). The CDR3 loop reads CASSSLAGVRTDTQYF. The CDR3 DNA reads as TGTGCCAGCAGCTCCTTAGCGGGAGTCCGCACAGATACGCAGTATTTT.

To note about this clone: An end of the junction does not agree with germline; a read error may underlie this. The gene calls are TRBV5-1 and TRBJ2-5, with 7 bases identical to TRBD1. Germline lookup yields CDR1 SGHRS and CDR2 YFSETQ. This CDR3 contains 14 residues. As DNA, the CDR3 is TGCGTCAGCAGCTTGGCCAGGGGGATCGAGACCCAGTACTTC. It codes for CVSSLARGIETQYF. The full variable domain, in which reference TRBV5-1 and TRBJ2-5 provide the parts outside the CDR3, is KAGVTQTPRYLIKTRGQQVTLSCSPISGHRSVSWYQQTPGQGLQFLFEYFSETQRNKGNFPGRFSGRQFSNSRSEMNVSTLELGDSALYLCVSSLARGIETQYFGPGTRLLVL.

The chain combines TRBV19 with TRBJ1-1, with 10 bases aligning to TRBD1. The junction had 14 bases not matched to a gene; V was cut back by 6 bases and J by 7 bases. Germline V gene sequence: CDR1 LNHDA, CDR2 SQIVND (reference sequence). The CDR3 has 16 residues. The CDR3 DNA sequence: TGTGCCAGTAGCCCCCCGGTGAGGAGGACAGGGGGTGAAGCTTTCTTT. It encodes CASSPPVRRTGGEAFF.

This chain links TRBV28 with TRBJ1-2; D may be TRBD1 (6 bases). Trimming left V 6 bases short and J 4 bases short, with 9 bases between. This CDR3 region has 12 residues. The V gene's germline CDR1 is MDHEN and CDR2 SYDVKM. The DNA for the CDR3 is TGTGCCAGCAGCCTGACAGGCTATGGCTACACCTTC. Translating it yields CASSLTGYGYTF.

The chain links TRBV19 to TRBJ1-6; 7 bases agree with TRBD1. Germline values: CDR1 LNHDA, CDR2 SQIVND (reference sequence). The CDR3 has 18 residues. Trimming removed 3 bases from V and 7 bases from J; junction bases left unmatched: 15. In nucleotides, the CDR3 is TGTGCCAGTAGTATGCTTAAACAGGGGCGCAGGTCCAATTCACCCCTCCACTTT. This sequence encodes CASSMLKQGRRSNSPLHF.

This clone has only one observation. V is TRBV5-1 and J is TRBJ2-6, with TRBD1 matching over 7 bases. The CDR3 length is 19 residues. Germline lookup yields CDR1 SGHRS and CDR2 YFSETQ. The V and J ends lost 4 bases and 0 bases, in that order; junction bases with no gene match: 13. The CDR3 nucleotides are TGCGCCAGCAGCGCACCCGGGACAGTCCTCAGCTCTGGGGCCAACGTCCTGACTTTC. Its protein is CASSAPGTVLSSGANVLTF.

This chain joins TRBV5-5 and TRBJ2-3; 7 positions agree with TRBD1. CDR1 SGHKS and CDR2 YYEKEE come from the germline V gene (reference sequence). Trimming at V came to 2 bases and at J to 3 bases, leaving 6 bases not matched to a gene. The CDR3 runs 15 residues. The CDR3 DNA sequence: TGTGCCAGCAGCTTAGGGACAGTCGGTACAGATACGCAGTATTTT. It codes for CASSLGTVGTDTQYF.

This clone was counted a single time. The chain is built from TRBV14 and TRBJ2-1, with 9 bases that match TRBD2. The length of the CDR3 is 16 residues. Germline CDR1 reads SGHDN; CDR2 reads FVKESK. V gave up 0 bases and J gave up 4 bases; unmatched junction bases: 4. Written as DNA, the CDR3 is TGTGCCAGCAGCCAAGAACTTCTAGCGGGATACAATGAGCAGTTCTTC. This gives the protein CASSQELLAGYNEQFF.

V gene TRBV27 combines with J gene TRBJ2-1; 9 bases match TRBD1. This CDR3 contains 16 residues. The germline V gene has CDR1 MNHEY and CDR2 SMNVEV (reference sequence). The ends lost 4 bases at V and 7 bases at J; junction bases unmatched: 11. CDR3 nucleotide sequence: TGTGCCAGCAGTTCTTTCCGGGACAGGGTCTTTAATGAGCAGTTCTTC. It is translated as CASSSFRDRVFNEQFF.

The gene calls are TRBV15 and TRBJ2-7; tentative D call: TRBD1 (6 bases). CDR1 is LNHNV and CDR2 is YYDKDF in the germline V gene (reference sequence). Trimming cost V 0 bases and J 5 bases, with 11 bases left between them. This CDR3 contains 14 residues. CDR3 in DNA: TGTGCCACCAGCAGAGAAACAGGGCCGCACGAGCAGTACTTC. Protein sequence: CATSRETGPHEQYF. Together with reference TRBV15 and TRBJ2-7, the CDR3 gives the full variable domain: DAMVIQNPRYQVTQFGKPVTLSCSQTLNHNVMYWYQQKSSQAPKLLFHYYDKDFNNEADTPDNFQSRRPNTSFCFLDIRSPGLGDTAMYLCATSRETGPHEQYFGPGTRLTVT.

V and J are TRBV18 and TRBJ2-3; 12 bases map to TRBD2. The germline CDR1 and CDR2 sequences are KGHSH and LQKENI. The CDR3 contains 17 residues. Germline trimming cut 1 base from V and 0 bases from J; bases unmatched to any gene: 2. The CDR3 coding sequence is TGTGCCAGCTCACCACTTCTAGCGGGAGGGAGCACAGATACGCAGTATTTT. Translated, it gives CASSPLLAGGSTDTQYF.